This T cell receptor (beta chain) was sequenced in a study of blood T cells in healthy people across ages. Study findings and constraints: No conclusive comparison of naive versus antigen-experienced cells was possible with unsorted PBMCs. In the absence of known donor CMV status, changes in expanded clonotypes were possibly confounded.

This clonotype appeared a few times. Its cognate antigen is unknown. PCR was performed a second time for roughly 6 to 12 cycles using a sample-barcoded 5' primer and a J-beta primer mix. All samples gave at least 2.5 million CDR3-containing paired-end reads. TCRdb ran MiXCR on the 5' RACE reads and lists one entry per CDR3 protein. The sample shows over a million distinct CDR3 sequences, about 40% of them seen only once. The sample taken for sequencing was blood. The receptor was derived from a woman aged 18 to 35 in good health.

The CDR3 DNA follows: TGCGCCAGCAGCCCTAGGATTCCCAATGAGCAGTACTTC. Residues: CASSPRIPNEQYF. The chain employs TRBV5-1 and TRBJ2-7; no firm D call. The germline gives CDR1 SGHRS, CDR2 YFSETQ. CDR3 length: 13 residues. Trimming left V 4 bases short and J 7 bases short, with 15 bases between. Full variable domain (remainder filled in from reference TRBV5-1 and TRBJ2-7): KAGVTQTPRYLIKTRGQQVTLSCSPISGHRSVSWYQQTPGQGLQFLFEYFSETQRNKGNFPGRFSGRQFSNSRSEMNVSTLELGDSALYLCASSPRIPNEQYFGPGTRLTVT.